The following is a T cell receptor beta chain sequence with its context. Its target is not known. These data come from a study of long-term antiretroviral therapy in people with HIV. Findings and caveats of the study: Diversity measured after ART increased yet remained under transplant donor controls. Gathering of blood took place between about 2003 and 2017, possibly under older ART regimens. Clones expanded before ART dominated the repertoire at all time points.

The study drew at least one pre-ART and at least two post-ART PBMC samples from every donor. Researchers ran immunoSEQ v3.0 at survey level. The method was immunoSEQ multiplex PCR; TCRdb's version includes in-frame clones alone and lacks a portion of them. Of 30,000 to 45,000 clones listed, about 80% were seen once; the top ten hold around 5.5%. The germline V and J ends were trimmed by 4 bases and 10 bases, with 8 bases remaining between them. The CDR3 consists of 11 residues. Per germline, CDR1 ENHRY and CDR2 SYGVKD. Sequenced material: unsorted PBMCs, taken 3.4 years after starting antiretroviral therapy. The V and J genes are TRBV10-3 and TRBJ2-1; a weak D match, TRBD2 (5 bases). This sequence originates from a man aged 25-45 years with HIV. CDR3 region: CAISVAQEQFF. The CDR3 nucleotides read TGTGCCATCAGTGTAGCGCAGGAGCAGTTCTTC.